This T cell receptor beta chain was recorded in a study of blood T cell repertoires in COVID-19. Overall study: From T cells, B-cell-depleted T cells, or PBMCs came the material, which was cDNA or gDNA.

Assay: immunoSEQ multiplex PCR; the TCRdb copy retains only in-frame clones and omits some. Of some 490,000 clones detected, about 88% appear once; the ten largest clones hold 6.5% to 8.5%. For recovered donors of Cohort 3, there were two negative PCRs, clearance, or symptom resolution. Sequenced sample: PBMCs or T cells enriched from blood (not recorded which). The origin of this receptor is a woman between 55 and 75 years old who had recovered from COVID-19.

The CDR3 protein is CASMQGAAGTEAFF. The CDR3 region has the DNA TGTGCCAGCATGCAGGGGGCAGCGGGCACTGAAGCTTTCTTT. This chain links TRBV7-2 with TRBJ1-1; 8 bases agree with TRBD1. Germline loops: CDR1 SGHTA, CDR2 FQGNSA. The CDR3 is 14 residues long. V shed 7 bases and J 4 bases; nucleotides not matched to a gene: 8.